This TCR beta chain was recovered during a study of cytomegalovirus exposure and HLA in healthy donors. Study-wide results and limits: Overall, about 160 TCR beta chains were annotated as cytomegalovirus-associated.

Though nominally healthy at sampling, donors likely had unrecorded immune exposures. The V gene end was trimmed by 5 bases and the J gene end by 4 bases; junction bases not matched to a gene: 9. Germline CDR1 reads SEHNR; CDR2 reads FQNEAQ (reference sequence). CDR3 length: 16 amino acids. Vbeta (60) and Jbeta (13) primers were used in the PCR. This table comes from immunoSEQ multiplex PCR, and its TCRdb copy is limited to in-frame clones, with some not included. The sample lists around 210,000 clones, more than 70% occurring once. In this sample, this clone turned up once. What it binds is unknown. The origin of this receptor is a boy between 10 and 17 years old in good health and CMV-seronegative. The chain recombines TRBV7-9 with TRBJ2-1; 9 bases fit TRBD2. The sequenced material came from PBMCs. The CDR3 protein is CASSSTGTSRYNEQFF. The DNA for the CDR3 is TGTGCCAGCAGCAGCACCGGGACTAGCAGATACAATGAGCAGTTCTTC.